This T cell receptor beta chain was observed in a study of identical twins. TCRdb called the 5' RACE reads again in MiXCR, with one record for every CDR3 protein. The sample lists about 470,000 distinct CDR3 sequences, approximately 24% occurring once. The CDR3 has 11 amino acids. CDR1 and CDR2 (germline): KGHDR, SFDVKD. V lost 4 bases and J lost 7, with 5 bases in between. Healthy Caucasians provided all donations. The same sample was also studied in work on T cells expressing NK-cell markers.

Input material: CD4+ T cells sorted from blood. The sequence derives from a woman between 18 and 30 years old in good health. The chain combines TRBV24-1 with TRBJ2-3; D possibly corresponds to TRBD2 (5 bases). CDR3 region: CATSDGNTQYF. The CDR3 nucleotides are TGTGCCACCAGTGACGGGAATACGCAGTATTTT.